This T cell receptor beta chain stems from a study of T cell repertoires in cytomegalovirus infection. Study information: Epitope selection comprised recently identified HLA-C-restricted CMV epitopes and well-studied HLA-B-restricted CMV epitopes. Both a matching HLA type and CMV infection were indicated by public TCR beta signatures.

TCRdb re-called the reads through MiXCR, storing one row per CDR3 protein. The sample has about 280,000 distinct CDR3 sequences, 20% to 25% seen once; the top ten hold approximately 19%. General study results and limits: CMV-specific HLA-C-restricted TCR beta clonotypes dominated the ex vivo response.

The V end was cut by 1 base, the J end by 7 bases, with 17 bases between. Germline V gene data show CDR1 as MNHEY and CDR2 as SVGEGT. The CDR3 contains 16 residues. This clonotype turned up a few times. Its specificity is unknown. This receptor was taken from a human donor in good health (CMV status not recorded). Some clones in this sample may be carry-over from other donors' samples. The chain is built from TRBV6-2 or TRBV6-3 and TRBJ2-1; D is unresolved. The source material was cultured PBMCs, sampled from culture after CMV antigen stimulation. CDR3 loop: CASSYLKSTLGNEQFF. The CDR3 DNA reads TGTGCCAGCAGTTACTTAAAATCGACATTGGGGAATGAGCAGTTCTTC.